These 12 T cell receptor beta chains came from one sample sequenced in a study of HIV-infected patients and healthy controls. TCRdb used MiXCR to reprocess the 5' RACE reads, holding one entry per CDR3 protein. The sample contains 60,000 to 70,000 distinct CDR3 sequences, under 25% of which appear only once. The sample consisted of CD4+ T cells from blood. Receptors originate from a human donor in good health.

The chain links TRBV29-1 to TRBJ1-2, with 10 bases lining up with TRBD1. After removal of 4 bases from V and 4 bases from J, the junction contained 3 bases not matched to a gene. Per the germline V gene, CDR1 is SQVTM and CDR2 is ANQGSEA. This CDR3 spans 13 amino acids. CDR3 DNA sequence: TGCAGCGTTGGGACAGGGGGGATCTATGGCTACACCTTC. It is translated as CSVGTGGIYGYTF.

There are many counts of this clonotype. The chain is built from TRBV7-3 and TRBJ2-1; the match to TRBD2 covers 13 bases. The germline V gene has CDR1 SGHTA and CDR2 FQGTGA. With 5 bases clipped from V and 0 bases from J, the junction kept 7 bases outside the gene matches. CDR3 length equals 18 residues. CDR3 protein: CASSPGTSGMSSYNEQFF. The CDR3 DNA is TGTGCCAGCAGCCCCGGGACTAGCGGGATGAGCTCCTACAATGAGCAGTTCTTC.

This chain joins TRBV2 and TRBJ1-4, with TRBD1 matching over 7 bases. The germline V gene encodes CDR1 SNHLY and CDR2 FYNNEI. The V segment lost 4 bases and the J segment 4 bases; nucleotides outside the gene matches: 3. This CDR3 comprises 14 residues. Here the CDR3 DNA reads TGTGCCAGCAGTGTACAGGGGCTTAATGAAAAACTGTTTTTT. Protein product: CASSVQGLNEKLFF.

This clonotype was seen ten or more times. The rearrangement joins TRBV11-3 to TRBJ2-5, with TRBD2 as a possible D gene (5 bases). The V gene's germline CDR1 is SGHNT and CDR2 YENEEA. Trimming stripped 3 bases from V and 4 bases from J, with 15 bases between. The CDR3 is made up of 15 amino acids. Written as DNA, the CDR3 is TGTGCCAGCAGCTTCTCCGGGATGCGTGGAGAGACCCAGTACTTC. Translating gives CASSFSGMRGETQYF.

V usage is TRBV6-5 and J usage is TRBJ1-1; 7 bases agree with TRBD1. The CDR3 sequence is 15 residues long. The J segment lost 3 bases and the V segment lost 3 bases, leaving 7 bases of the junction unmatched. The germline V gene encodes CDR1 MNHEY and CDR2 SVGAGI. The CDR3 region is CASSYIRGQHTEAFF. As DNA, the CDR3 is TGTGCCAGCAGTTATATAAGGGGGCAGCACACTGAAGCTTTCTTT.

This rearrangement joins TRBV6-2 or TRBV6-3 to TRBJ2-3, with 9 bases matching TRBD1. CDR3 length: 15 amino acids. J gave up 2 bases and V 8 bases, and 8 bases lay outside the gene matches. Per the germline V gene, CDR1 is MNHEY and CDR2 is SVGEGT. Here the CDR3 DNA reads TGTGCCAGCCGGAAGGGGGACAGGGCCACAGATACGCAGTATTTT. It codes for CASRKGDRATDTQYF.

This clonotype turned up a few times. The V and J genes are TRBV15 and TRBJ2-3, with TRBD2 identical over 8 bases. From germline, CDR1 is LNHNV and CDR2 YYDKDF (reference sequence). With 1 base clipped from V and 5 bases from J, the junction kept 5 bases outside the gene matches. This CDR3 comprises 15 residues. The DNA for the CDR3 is TGTGCCACCAGCAGAGCCCCAGCGGGAGTAGATACGCAGTATTTT. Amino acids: CATSRAPAGVDTQYF. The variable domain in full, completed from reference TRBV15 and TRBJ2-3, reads DAMVIQNPRYQVTQFGKPVTLSCSQTLNHNVMYWYQQKSSQAPKLLFHYYDKDFNNEADTPDNFQSRRPNTSFCFLDIRSPGLGDTAMYLCATSRAPAGVDTQYFGPGTRLTVL.

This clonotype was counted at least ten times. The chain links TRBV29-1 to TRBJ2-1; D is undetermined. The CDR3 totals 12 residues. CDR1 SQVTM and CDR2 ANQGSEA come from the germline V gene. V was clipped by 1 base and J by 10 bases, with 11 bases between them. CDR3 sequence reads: CSVEGAPAEQFF. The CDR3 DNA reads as TGCAGCGTTGAAGGTGCCCCCGCCGAGCAGTTCTTC.

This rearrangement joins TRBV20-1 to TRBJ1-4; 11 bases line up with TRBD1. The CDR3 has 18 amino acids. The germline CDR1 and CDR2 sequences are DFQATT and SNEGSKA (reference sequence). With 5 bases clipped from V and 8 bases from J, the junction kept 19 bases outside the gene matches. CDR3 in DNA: TGCAGTGCTGCCCCGGACAGGGGGCTAGGACTTAGTAGGGAAAAACTGTTTTTT. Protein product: CSAAPDRGLGLSREKLFF.

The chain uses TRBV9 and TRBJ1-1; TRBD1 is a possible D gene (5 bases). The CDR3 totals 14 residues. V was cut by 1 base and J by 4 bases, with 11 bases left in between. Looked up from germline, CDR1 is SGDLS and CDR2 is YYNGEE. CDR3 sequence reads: CASSVSEGRTEAFF. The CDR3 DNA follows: TGTGCCAGCAGCGTATCTGAGGGGCGCACTGAAGCTTTCTTT.

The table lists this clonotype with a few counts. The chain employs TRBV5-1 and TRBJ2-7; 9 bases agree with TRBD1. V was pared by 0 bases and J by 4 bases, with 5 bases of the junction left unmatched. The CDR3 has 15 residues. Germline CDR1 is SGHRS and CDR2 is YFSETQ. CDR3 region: CASSLEGQGSYEQYF. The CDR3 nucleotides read TGCGCCAGCAGCTTGGAAGGACAGGGGTCGTACGAGCAGTACTTC.

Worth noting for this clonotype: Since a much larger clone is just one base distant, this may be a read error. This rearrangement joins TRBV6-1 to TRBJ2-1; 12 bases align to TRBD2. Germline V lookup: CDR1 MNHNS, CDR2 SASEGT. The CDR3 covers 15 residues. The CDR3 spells CARSEGASGRDEQFF. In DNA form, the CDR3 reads TGTGCCAGAAGTGAAGGGGCTAGCGGGAGGGATGAGCAGTTCTTC.